A selection of T cell receptor beta chains follows, all from one sample in a study of chemoradiotherapy in HPV16-positive cancers. Here immunoSEQ multiplex PCR was the method, and the copy in TCRdb shows in-frame clones only, minus some. The sample shows 25,000 to 35,000 clones, around 89% of them seen only once. This specimen was blood, taken from a patient who underwent chemoradiotherapy. Every receptor here comes from a human donor with HPV-associated anogenital cancer. Both conserved end residues are trimmed from each CDR3. A D gene is named only where the DNA matches it firmly.

j_call: TRBJ2-2; v_call: TRBV15; d_call: TRBD1; cdr3_aa: ATSRPRTGNTGELF
j_call: TRBJ2-3; v_call: TRBV9; d_call: -; cdr3_aa: ASSVDDRLGGRDTQY
j_call: TRBJ2-3; v_call: TRBV11-2; d_call: TRBD1; cdr3_aa: ASSWTGGDSHTDTQY
j_call: TRBJ1-2; v_call: TRBV5-1; d_call: -; cdr3_aa: ASRLADPALADYGYT
j_call: TRBJ1-1; v_call: TRBV30; d_call: -; cdr3_aa: AWSRIRGAF
j_call: TRBJ2-5; v_call: TRBV25-1; d_call: TRBD1; cdr3_aa: ASSEPGTVQTQY
j_call: TRBJ1-1; v_call: TRBV7-9; d_call: -; cdr3_aa: ASSWWGASTEAF
j_call: TRBJ2-1; v_call: TRBV5-6; d_call: -; cdr3_aa: ASSLTRHHNEQF
j_call: TRBJ2-6; v_call: TRBV5-4; d_call: -; cdr3_aa: ASSIAGANVLT
j_call: TRBJ1-4; v_call: TRBV21-1; d_call: -; cdr3_aa: ASTPEPRRVATNEKLF
j_call: TRBJ2-1; v_call: TRBV19; d_call: TRBD2; cdr3_aa: ASSIGLAGAIYNEQF
j_call: TRBJ1-1; v_call: TRBV28; d_call: -; cdr3_aa: ASSPPNRDTEAF
j_call: TRBJ2-2; v_call: TRBV7-9; d_call: -; cdr3_aa: ASSPRYPQNTGELF
j_call: TRBJ1-2; v_call: TRBV4-2; d_call: TRBD1; cdr3_aa: ASSHGQGANLYGYT
j_call: TRBJ1-2; v_call: TRBV6-1; d_call: TRBD1; cdr3_aa: ASSGGETSYGYT
j_call: TRBJ2-1; v_call: TRBV6-6; d_call: TRBD2; cdr3_aa: ASSYGLAPYNEQF
j_call: TRBJ2-7; v_call: TRBV10-2; d_call: -; cdr3_aa: ASSLPAGEQY
j_call: TRBJ2-1; v_call: TRBV27; d_call: TRBD1; cdr3_aa: ASSLGQGTIEQF
j_call: TRBJ1-1; v_call: TRBV27; d_call: TRBD1; cdr3_aa: ASSLKRTGTMNTEAF
j_call: TRBJ2-5; v_call: TRBV27; d_call: -; cdr3_aa: ASSFGPVETQY
j_call: TRBJ1-1; v_call: TRBV11-2; d_call: -; cdr3_aa: ASSSHSPNLGTEAF
j_call: TRBJ2-7; v_call: TRBV11-2; d_call: -; cdr3_aa: ASSLGAVYEQY
j_call: TRBJ2-5; v_call: TRBV6-6; d_call: -; cdr3_aa: ASSSIQFQY
j_call: TRBJ1-1; v_call: TRBV7-8; d_call: -; cdr3_aa: ASSPTTEAF
j_call: TRBJ1-6; v_call: TRBV2; d_call: TRBD1; cdr3_aa: ASRQGGQRWSPLH
j_call: -; v_call: TRBV10-3; d_call: TRBD1; cdr3_aa: AISVRGETQY
j_call: TRBJ2-7; v_call: TRBV28; d_call: -; cdr3_aa: ASSLLGVGGTSYEQY
j_call: TRBJ2-5; v_call: TRBV5-1; d_call: TRBD2; cdr3_aa: ASSLAAGDPQETQY
j_call: TRBJ2-7; v_call: TRBV29-1; d_call: TRBD2; cdr3_aa: SVEVLAGPYEQY
j_call: TRBJ2-1; v_call: TRBV11-3; d_call: -; cdr3_aa: ASGTKPSDGGGNEQF
j_call: TRBJ2-3; v_call: TRBV19; d_call: -; cdr3_aa: ASSMDGVAAVRDTQY
j_call: TRBJ2-1; v_call: TRBV7-2; d_call: -; cdr3_aa: ASRDIGYNEQF
j_call: TRBJ2-7; v_call: TRBV2; d_call: -; cdr3_aa: ASNIRGGGEQY
j_call: TRBJ2-1; v_call: TRBV27; d_call: -; cdr3_aa: ASTSGMYNEQF
j_call: TRBJ2-1; v_call: TRBV6-6; d_call: TRBD2; cdr3_aa: ASSLERGALNEQF
j_call: TRBJ1-1; v_call: TRBV11-2; d_call: -; cdr3_aa: ASSRAWGTEAF
j_call: TRBJ1-2; v_call: TRBV25-1; d_call: -; cdr3_aa: ASSDPRVYGYT
j_call: TRBJ2-1; v_call: TRBV19; d_call: TRBD2; cdr3_aa: ASTDGRGGRTNEQF
j_call: TRBJ2-3; v_call: TRBV5-1; d_call: -; cdr3_aa: ASSSRQTDTQY
j_call: TRBJ1-3; v_call: TRBV6-5; d_call: -; cdr3_aa: AIPQGHSGNTIY
j_call: TRBJ2-1; v_call: TRBV18; d_call: -; cdr3_aa: ASSPYLDTFYNEQF
j_call: TRBJ1-4; v_call: TRBV6-1; d_call: TRBD1; cdr3_aa: ASRDRGWANEKLF
j_call: TRBJ1-1; v_call: TRBV19; d_call: -; cdr3_aa: ASSPPPGRDTEAF
j_call: TRBJ1-2; v_call: TRBV6-5; d_call: -; cdr3_aa: ASSYGASYGYT
j_call: TRBJ2-1; v_call: TRBV7-9; d_call: -; cdr3_aa: ASSLSTGNEQF
j_call: TRBJ1-2; v_call: TRBV7-8; d_call: -; cdr3_aa: ASSFLQGGGGYT
j_call: TRBJ2-3; v_call: TRBV7-6; d_call: TRBD2; cdr3_aa: ASSLVGGSGDTQY
j_call: TRBJ2-5; v_call: TRBV6-5; d_call: TRBD2; cdr3_aa: ASSQIAGGKETQY
j_call: TRBJ1-6; v_call: TRBV10-3; d_call: -; cdr3_aa: AISESPVSPLH
j_call: TRBJ2-7; v_call: TRBV28; d_call: -; cdr3_aa: ASSLVPNEQY
j_call: TRBJ2-7; v_call: TRBV12-5; d_call: TRBD1; cdr3_aa: ASGFADRDEQY
j_call: TRBJ1-4; v_call: TRBV11-2; d_call: TRBD1; cdr3_aa: ASSSQRGRNEKLF
j_call: TRBJ1-1; v_call: TRBV2; d_call: -; cdr3_aa: ASSLDEVVSEAF
j_call: TRBJ2-7; v_call: TRBV5-1; d_call: -; cdr3_aa: ASSLDGRTYEQY
j_call: TRBJ2-1; v_call: TRBV11-3; d_call: -; cdr3_aa: ASSLRSGPEQF
j_call: TRBJ1-5; v_call: TRBV7-2; d_call: -; cdr3_aa: ASSSGGEVDQPQH
j_call: TRBJ2-5; v_call: TRBV7-9; d_call: -; cdr3_aa: ASSVIAVLTGETQY